One and the same sample provided the 21 T cell receptor beta chains below, sequenced in a study of T-cell reconstitution after alpha-beta-depleted transplantation in children. This sample's TCRbeta library carried unique molecular identifier barcodes. Each CDR3 protein is one row after TCRdb ran MiXCR on the PCR reads. Of a few hundred thousand distinct CDR3 sequences in the sample, around 27% were seen once. Sequences were derived from PBMCs, sampled before TCRalphabeta/CD19-depleted stem cell transplant. Receptor source: a boy in the first two years of life with Wiskott-Aldrich syndrome, due to receive a stem cell transplant.

V and J are TRBV5-1 and TRBJ2-7; D perhaps matches TRBD2 (5 bases). This CDR3 is built from 13 residues. Looked up from germline, CDR1 is SGHRS and CDR2 is YFSETQ. Trimming took off 6 bases at V and 4 bases at J, with 14 bases between the two ends. The CDR3 protein is CASKTARGYEQYF. The CDR3 bases are TGCGCCAGCAAGACCGCCCGAGGGTACGAGCAGTACTTC.

The sample holds a few counts of this clonotype. V usage is TRBV12-3 or TRBV12-4 and J usage is TRBJ2-7; 7 nucleotides match TRBD2. The junction had 6 bases not matched to a gene; V was cut back by 5 bases and J by 2 bases. The CDR3 has 14 residues. CDR3 amino acids: CASSPRDYTYEQYF. For the CDR3, the DNA is TGTGCCAGCAGTCCCCGGGACTATACCTACGAGCAGTACTTC.

The J gene is TRBJ1-5, the V gene TRBV20-1; D is unclear. This CDR3 comprises 15 residues. Deletions cut 0 bases from V and 0 bases from J, with 9 bases between. The germline CDR1 and CDR2 sequences are DFQATT and SNEGSKA (reference sequence). The CDR3 protein is CSARDDGVSNQPQHF. Here the CDR3 DNA reads TGCAGTGCTAGAGATGATGGGGTTAGCAATCAGCCCCAGCATTTT.

The chain uses TRBV2 and TRBJ2-2, with 12 bases aligning to TRBD1. The germline V gene has CDR1 SNHLY and CDR2 FYNNEI. V lost 8 bases and J lost 7; bases outside the gene matches: 5. This CDR3 comprises 14 residues. In DNA form, the CDR3 reads TGTGCCAGCTCAGGGACAGGGGGCCTCGGGGAGCTGTTTTTT. It specifies CASSGTGGLGELFF.

This clonotype is medium-sized in the sample. An end of the junction differs from the germline gene, which may be a read error. The chain couples TRBV12-3 or TRBV12-4 to TRBJ2-3; possible D gene TRBD1, 5 bases. The CDR3 is made up of 13 amino acids. DNA of the CDR3: TGCGCCAGCAGCTTCCCAGGGACAGATACGCAGTATTTT. It yields the protein CASSFPGTDTQYF.

This clonotype was detected only a few times. This chain connects TRBV6-5 to TRBJ1-1, with D unresolved. The V and J ends lost 0 bases and 2 bases respectively, with 10 bases between them. This CDR3 is built from 15 residues. Germline V CDR1 and CDR2: MNHEY, SVGAGI. The CDR3 nucleotides are TGTGCCAGCAGTTACTCGCAGGCTGGAAACACTGAAGCTTTCTTT. Amino acid sequence: CASSYSQAGNTEAFF.

J is TRBJ2-5 and V is TRBV18; D may be TRBD1 (5 bases). Between the trimmed V and J ends, which lost 0 bases and 2 bases, there was a span of 16 bases. This CDR3 is 17 amino acids long. Per germline, CDR1 KGHSH and CDR2 LQKENI. The CDR3 here is CASSPPWGRFSQETQYF. CDR3 sequence (DNA): TGTGCCAGCTCACCACCGTGGGGCAGATTTTCACAAGAGACCCAGTACTTC.

This clonotype has more than one count but fewer than ten. J is TRBJ2-3 and V is TRBV20-1; no definite D call. V was trimmed by 1 base and J by 3 bases, leaving 17 bases between them. Germline values: CDR1 DFQATT, CDR2 SNEGSKA (reference sequence). The CDR3 spans 16 residues. CDR3 bases: TGCAGTGCTAGAGTAAGACTGAGAAGGACGACAGATACGCAGTATTTT. Its protein is CSARVRLRRTTDTQYF.

This clonotype showed up just a few times. The rearrangement uses TRBV20-1 and TRBJ2-7; TRBD2 matches at 10 bases. CDR3 length equals 13 residues. Germline lookup yields CDR1 DFQATT and CDR2 SNEGSKA (reference sequence). Losses at the gene ends were 3 bases for V and 7 bases for J; bases not matched to a gene: 6. The CDR3 protein is CSASALAGAEQYF. The CDR3 DNA is TGCAGTGCTAGCGCGCTAGCGGGAGCTGAGCAGTACTTC.

This chain links TRBV12-3 or TRBV12-4 with TRBJ1-3; no firm D call. The CDR3 is 17 residues long. With 7 bases removed from V and 2 bases from J, the gap between germline ends came to 21 bases. This CDR3 reads CASTRRAGPSAGNTIYF. CDR3 DNA: TGTGCCAGCACCCGGAGGGCAGGACCCTCGGCTGGAAACACCATATATTTT.

This clonotype was seen a few times. The chain employs TRBV29-1 and TRBJ1-2; the D is unclear. CDR1 SQVTM and CDR2 ANQGSEA come from the germline V gene. Trimming left V 2 bases short and J 3 bases short, with 13 bases between. The CDR3 spans 14 residues. CDR3 sequence: CSVEKDRPHYGYTF. The DNA of the CDR3 is TGCAGCGTTGAAAAGGACCGTCCCCACTATGGCTACACCTTC. Full variable domain (missing parts from reference TRBV29-1 and TRBJ1-2): SAVISQKPSRDICQRGTSLTIQCQVDSQVTMMFWYRQQPGQSLTLIATANQGSEATYESGFVIDKFPISRPNLTFSTLTVSNMSPEDSSIYLCSVEKDRPHYGYTFGSGTRLTVV.

This clonotype came up once. The junction departs from germline at one end; a sequencing error may be responsible. CDR3 region: CASSLSPLGQVTGIDF. The CDR3 DNA follows: TGTGCCAGCAGCTTATCCCCCCTGGGACAGGTCACTGGTATAGATTTT. The chain couples TRBV7-2 to TRBJ2-3; the match to TRBD1 covers 8 bases. The germline V gene has CDR1 SGHTA and CDR2 FQGNSA. The CDR3 loop spans 16 amino acids.

The chain uses TRBV5-1 and TRBJ2-3; no definite D call. The CDR3 length is 12 residues. V lost 0 bases and J lost 8, with 7 bases in between. Germline-derived CDR1 and CDR2 are SGHRS and YFSETQ. The CDR3 DNA is TGCGCCAGCAGCTTGGTATGGGGTACGCAGTATTTT. Encoded protein: CASSLVWGTQYF.

V gene TRBV6-1 combines with J gene TRBJ2-4, with 11 positions matching TRBD2. The CDR3 length is 18 residues. Trimming removed 7 bases from V and 7 bases from J; junction bases left unmatched: 18. CDR1 MNHNS and CDR2 SASEGT come from the germline V gene. Written as DNA, the CDR3 is TGTGCCAGCACGGAATCGCTACCTACTAGCGGGAGAGGGAACATTCAGTACTTC. It yields the protein CASTESLPTSGRGNIQYF.

The rearrangement links TRBV20-1 to TRBJ2-1; 8 bases line up with TRBD1. The CDR3 is 14 residues long. Germline values: CDR1 DFQATT, CDR2 SNEGSKA (reference sequence). J lost 2 bases, V lost 4 bases, and 4 bases had no gene match. The CDR3 region has the DNA TGCAGTGCTACTACAGGGGGTGCCTACAATGAGCAGTTCTTC. Translating gives CSATTGGAYNEQFF.

The V call is TRBV30, the J call TRBJ1-1, with a tentative D call TRBD1 (5 bases). This CDR3 has 13 amino acids. V was pared by 0 bases and J by 5 bases, with 10 bases between. Germline-derived CDR1 and CDR2 are GTSNPN and SVGIG (reference sequence). Written as DNA, the CDR3 is TGTGCCTGGAGTGTCCTCCCAGGGACTGAAGCTTTCTTT. Translated: CAWSVLPGTEAFF. Using reference TRBV30 and TRBJ1-1 for the parts outside the CDR3, the full variable domain is SQTIHQWPATLVQPVGSPLSLECTVEGTSNPNLYWYRQAAGRGLQLLFYSVGIGQISSEVPQNLSASRPQDRQFILSSKKLLLSDSGFYLCAWSVLPGTEAFFGQGTRLTVV.

The CDR3 DNA reads as TGTGCCACCAGTGATTTGGCGACAGGGGGGACCCAGTACTTC. Its translation is CATSDLATGGTQYF. The chain couples TRBV24-1 to TRBJ2-5, with 9 bases aligning to TRBD1. V shed 0 bases, J shed 7 bases, and the junction held 2 bases outside the gene matches. Germline loops: CDR1 KGHDR, CDR2 SFDVKD. The CDR3 extends over 14 amino acids.

This clonotype was detected only a few times. V and J are TRBV5-1 and TRBJ1-2; D is possibly TRBD1 (5 bases). The V gene's germline CDR1 is SGHRS and CDR2 YFSETQ. V lost 0 bases and J lost 5, with 11 bases in between. The CDR3 length is 14 residues. The CDR3 region has the DNA TGCGCCAGCAGCTTGGCCGTAGGGGCTTATGGCTACACCTTC. Translated, it gives CASSLAVGAYGYTF.

The chain couples TRBV7-2 to TRBJ2-1; D perhaps matches TRBD2 (5 bases). This CDR3 contains 15 residues. V dropped 2 bases and J dropped 0 bases, with 8 bases sitting between them. The V gene's germline CDR1 is SGHTA and CDR2 FQGNSA. CDR3 amino acids: CASSLRSASYNEQFF. The CDR3 DNA sequence: TGTGCCAGCAGCTTACGTAGCGCCTCCTACAATGAGCAGTTCTTC.

This rearrangement joins TRBV25-1 to TRBJ2-1; the D gene could be TRBD1 or TRBD2 (5 bases each). The CDR3 covers 17 residues. From germline, CDR1 is MGHDK and CDR2 SYGVNS. V was cut by 4 bases and J by 2 bases, with 18 bases left in between. The CDR3 DNA reads as TGTGCCAGCAGTGCCCACCCTGGGACGCAACCCTACAATGAGCAGTTCTTC. The encoded protein is CASSAHPGTQPYNEQFF.

The chain employs TRBV11-2 and TRBJ1-2; maybe TRBD1 (5 bases). CDR1 and CDR2 from the germline V gene are SGHAT and FQNNGV. V lost 4 bases and J 2 bases, leaving 8 bases between the germline ends. The CDR3 spans 13 residues. The CDR3 loop reads CASSWGGNYGYTF. The CDR3 DNA sequence: TGTGCCAGCAGCTGGGGGGGGAACTATGGCTACACCTTC.